A selection of T cell receptor beta chains follows, all from one sample in a study of STAT5B mutations in CD4+ large granular lymphocyte leukemia. Method: immunoSEQ multiplex PCR; TCRdb's copy keeps in-frame clones and lacks some. In the table there are some 45,000 clones, about 86% of which are singletons. The source material was CD4+ T cells from blood buffy coats. The receptors derive from a human donor in good health. The CDR3 runs from the conserved cysteine through the conserved F or W. The D gene is left open where the match is weak. Rows give clone size only sometimes, using once, few, many, or a class for an expanded clone.

abundance	j_gene	len	d_gene	v_gene	CDR3aa	CDR3nt
once	TRBJ2-7	15	.	TRBV6-6	CASRSLSRPPGEQYF	TGTGCCAGCAGGTCCCTGTCGCGACCCCCGGGAGAGCAGTACTTC
.	TRBJ1-5	15	.	TRBV19	CASSVQGPSNQPQHF	TGTGCCAGTAGCGTGCAGGGGCCCTCCAATCAGCCCCAGCATTTT
.	TRBJ2-1	17	TRBD2	TRBV4-2	CASSLTIAGSRYNEQFF	TGTGCCAGCAGCCTGACCATAGCGGGATCGCGATACAATGAGCAGTTCTTC
.	TRBJ2-7	15	.	TRBV4-1	CASSLFPGITYEQYF	TGCGCCAGCAGCCTTTTTCCGGGAATAACCTACGAGCAGTACTTC
.	TRBJ1-1	12	.	TRBV29-1	CSVEVPRTEAFF	TGCAGCGTTGAAGTTCCCAGAACTGAAGCTTTCTTT
once	TRBJ2-7	11	.	TRBV2	CASSYSYEQHF	TGTGCCAGCAGTTATTCCTACGAGCAGCACTTC
.	TRBJ1-3	15	TRBD1	TRBV5-1	CASSLTGGTGNTIYF	TGCGCCAGCAGCTTGACAGGGGGAACTGGAAACACCATATATTTT
.	TRBJ2-5	12	.	TRBV30	CAWSGPGKTQYF	TGTGCCTGGAGCGGGCCCGGGAAGACCCAGTACTTC
.	TRBJ2-7	16	.	TRBV5-1	CASSPGGGTPSYEQYF	TGCGCCAGCAGCCCGGGGGGCGGGACCCCCTCCTACGAGCAGTACTTC
.	TRBJ1-5	14	.	TRBV2	CASSERGGNQPQHF	TGTGCCAGCAGTGAACGAGGGGGCAATCAGCCCCAGCATTTT
once	TRBJ2-3	16	TRBD1	TRBV7-2	CASSLKSGGRTDTQYF	TGTGCCAGCAGCTTAAAATCAGGGGGTCGCACAGATACGCAGTATTTT
.	TRBJ1-1	14	.	TRBV6-5	CASSMGNMNTEAFF	TGTGCCAGCAGTATGGGAAACATGAACACTGAAGCTTTCTTT
.	TRBJ2-1	12	.	TRBV7-9	CASSLQYNEQFF	TGTGCCAGCAGCTTACAATACAATGAGCAGTTCTTC
few	TRBJ2-1	16	.	TRBV18	CASSPRRGRQYNEQFF	TGTGCCAGCTCACCACGACGAGGGAGGCAATACAATGAGCAGTTCTTC
.	TRBJ1-5	14	TRBD1	TRBV2	CASRTGQGDQPQHF	TGTGCCAGCAGGACGGGACAGGGAGATCAGCCCCAGCATTTT
medium-sized	TRBJ1-2	15	.	TRBV7-9	CASSYDGRVGDGYTF	TGTGCCAGCAGTTATGATGGACGGGTAGGTGATGGCTACACCTTC
few	TRBJ2-2	11	.	TRBV12-5	CASGYTGELFF	TGTGCTAGTGGGTACACCGGGGAGCTGTTTTTT
.	TRBJ2-5	17	TRBD2	TRBV7-3	CASSLRASGGGWETQYF	TGTGCCAGCAGCCTTAGGGCTAGCGGAGGCGGGTGGGAGACCCAGTACTTC
.	TRBJ1-5	12	.	TRBV19	CASRMSNQPQHF	TGTGCCAGTAGGATGAGCAATCAGCCCCAGCATTTT
.	TRBJ2-2	14	.	TRBV7-9	CASGALASTGELFF	TGTGCCAGCGGGGCTCTGGCGTCCACCGGGGAGCTGTTTTTT
.	TRBJ2-5	12	.	TRBV2	CASNRDQETQYF	TGTGCCAGCAATAGGGACCAAGAGACCCAGTACTTC
.	TRBJ2-7	16	TRBD2	TRBV7-2	CASSLVGSGKLYEQYF	TGTGCCAGCAGCTTAGTAGGCAGCGGGAAACTCTACGAGCAGTACTTC
.	TRBJ2-7	11	.	TRBV28	CASSLRYEQYF	TGTGCCAGCAGTTTACGTTACGAGCAGTACTTC
.	TRBJ2-1	14	.	TRBV21-1	CASSPDSLYNEQFF	TGTGCCAGCAGCCCTGACTCGCTGTACAATGAGCAGTTCTTC
.	TRBJ2-2	16	TRBD1	TRBV5-8	CASSLPGQAITGELFF	TGTGCCAGCAGCTTGCCCGGACAGGCTATCACCGGGGAGCTGTTTTTT
.	TRBJ2-2	17	.	TRBV7-6	CASSLEVSGQNTGELFF	TGTGCCAGCAGCTTAGAGGTTTCGGGACAGAACACCGGGGAGCTGTTTTTT
few	TRBJ2-7	14	TRBD2	TRBV7-2	CASSYGTSRYEQYF	TGTGCCAGCAGCTACGGGACTAGCCGGTACGAGCAGTACTTC
.	TRBJ2-7	14	.	TRBV6-6	CASRTKDSSYEQYF	TGTGCCAGCAGGACCAAGGACAGCTCCTACGAGCAGTACTTC
.	TRBJ2-3	15	.	TRBV6-6	CASRPTGTLLDTQYF	TGTGCCAGCAGGCCGACAGGGACTTTGCTCGATACGCAGTATTTT